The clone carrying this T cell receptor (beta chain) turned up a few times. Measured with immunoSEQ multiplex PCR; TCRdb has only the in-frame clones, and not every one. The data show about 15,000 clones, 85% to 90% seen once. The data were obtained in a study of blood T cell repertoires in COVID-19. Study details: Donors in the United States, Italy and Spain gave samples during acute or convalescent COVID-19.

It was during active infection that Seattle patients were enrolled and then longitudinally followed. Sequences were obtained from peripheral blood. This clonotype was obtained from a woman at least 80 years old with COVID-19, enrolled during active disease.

This chain's CDR3 is CASSLRTSGDGDTQYF. The CDR3 DNA reads as TGCGCCAGCAGCTTGAGGACTAGCGGGGACGGAGATACGCAGTATTTT. The chain couples TRBV5-1 to TRBJ2-3; 12 bases match TRBD2. Trimming at V came to 1 base and at J to 5 bases, leaving 5 bases not matched to a gene. Germline CDR1 SGHRS, CDR2 YFSETQ. The CDR3 totals 16 residues.